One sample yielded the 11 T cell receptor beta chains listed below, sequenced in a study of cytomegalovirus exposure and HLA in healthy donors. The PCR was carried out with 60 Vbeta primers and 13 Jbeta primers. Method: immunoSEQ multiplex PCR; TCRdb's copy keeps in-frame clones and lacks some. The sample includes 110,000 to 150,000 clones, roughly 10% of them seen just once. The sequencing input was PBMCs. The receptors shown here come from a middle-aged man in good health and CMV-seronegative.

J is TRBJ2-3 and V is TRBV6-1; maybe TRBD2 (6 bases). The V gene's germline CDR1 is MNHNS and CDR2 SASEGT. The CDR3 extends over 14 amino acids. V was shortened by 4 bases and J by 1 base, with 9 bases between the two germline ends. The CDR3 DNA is TGTGCCAGCAGTGTTTCTAGCGGCACAGATACGCAGTATTTT. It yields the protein CASSVSSGTDTQYF.

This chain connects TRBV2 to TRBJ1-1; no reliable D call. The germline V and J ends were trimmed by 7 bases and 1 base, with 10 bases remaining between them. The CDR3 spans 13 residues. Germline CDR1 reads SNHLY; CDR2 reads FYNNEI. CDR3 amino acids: CASTFRKNTEAFF. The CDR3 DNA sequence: TGTGCCAGCACTTTCAGAAAGAACACTGAAGCTTTCTTT. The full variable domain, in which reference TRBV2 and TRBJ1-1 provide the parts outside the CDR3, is EPEVTQTPSHQVTQMGQEVILRCVPISNHLYFYWYRQILGQKVEFLVSFYNNEISEKSEIFDDQFSVERPDGSNFTLKIRSTKLEDSAMYFCASTFRKNTEAFFGQGTRLTVV.

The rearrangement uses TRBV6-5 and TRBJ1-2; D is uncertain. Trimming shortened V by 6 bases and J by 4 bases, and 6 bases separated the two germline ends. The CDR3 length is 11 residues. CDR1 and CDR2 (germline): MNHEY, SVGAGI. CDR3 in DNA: TGTGCCAGCAGGAGCATCTATGGCTACACCTTC. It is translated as CASRSIYGYTF.

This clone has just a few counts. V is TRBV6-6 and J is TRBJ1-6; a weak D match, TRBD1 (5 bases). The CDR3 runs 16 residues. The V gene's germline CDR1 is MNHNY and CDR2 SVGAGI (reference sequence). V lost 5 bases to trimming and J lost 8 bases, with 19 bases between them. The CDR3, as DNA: TGTGCCAGCAGTATACCGGGACTCTCAGAGGATTCACCCCTCCACTTT. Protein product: CASSIPGLSEDSPLHF.

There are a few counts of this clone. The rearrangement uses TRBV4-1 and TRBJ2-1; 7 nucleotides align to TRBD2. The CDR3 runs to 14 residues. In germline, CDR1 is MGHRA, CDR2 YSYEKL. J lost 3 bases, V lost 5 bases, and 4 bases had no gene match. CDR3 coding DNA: TGCGCCAGCAGCTCCAGGACTAGCTACAATGAGCAGTTCTTC. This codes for CASSSRTSYNEQFF.

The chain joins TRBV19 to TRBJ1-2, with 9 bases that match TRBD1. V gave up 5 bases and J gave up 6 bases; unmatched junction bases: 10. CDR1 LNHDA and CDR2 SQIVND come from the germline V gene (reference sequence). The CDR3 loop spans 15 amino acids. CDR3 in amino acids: CASSVNRGPFDGYTF. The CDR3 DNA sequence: TGTGCCAGTAGTGTAAACAGGGGGCCATTCGATGGCTACACCTTC.

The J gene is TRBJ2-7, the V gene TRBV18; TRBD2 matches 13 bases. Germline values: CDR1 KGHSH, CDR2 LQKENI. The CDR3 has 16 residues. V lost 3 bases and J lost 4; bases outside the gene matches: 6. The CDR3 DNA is TGTGCCAGCTCACCGGGACTAGCGGGGCTAGGATACGAGCAGTACTTC. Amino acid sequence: CASSPGLAGLGYEQYF.

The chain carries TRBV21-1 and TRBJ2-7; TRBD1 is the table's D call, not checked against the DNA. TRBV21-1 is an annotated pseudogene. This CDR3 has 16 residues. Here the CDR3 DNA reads TGTGCCAGCAGCCCTCGTGGACAGGGGGAGAAATACGAGCAGTACTTC. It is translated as CASSPRGQGEKYEQYF.

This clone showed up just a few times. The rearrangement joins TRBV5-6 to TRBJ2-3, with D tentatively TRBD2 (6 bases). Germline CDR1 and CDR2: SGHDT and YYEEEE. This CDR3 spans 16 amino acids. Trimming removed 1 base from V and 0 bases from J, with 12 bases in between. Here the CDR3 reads CASSLLSGGSTDTQYF. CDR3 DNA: TGTGCCAGCAGCTTGCTAAGCGGAGGGAGCACAGATACGCAGTATTTT.

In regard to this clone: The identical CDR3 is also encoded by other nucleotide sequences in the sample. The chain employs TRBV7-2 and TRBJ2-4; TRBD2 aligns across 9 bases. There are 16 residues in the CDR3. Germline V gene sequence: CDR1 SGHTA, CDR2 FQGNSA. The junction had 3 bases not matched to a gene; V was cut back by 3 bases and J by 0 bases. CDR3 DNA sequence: TGTGCCAGCAGCTTGGGACTAGCTCGAGCCAAAAACATTCAGTACTTC. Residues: CASSLGLARAKNIQYF.

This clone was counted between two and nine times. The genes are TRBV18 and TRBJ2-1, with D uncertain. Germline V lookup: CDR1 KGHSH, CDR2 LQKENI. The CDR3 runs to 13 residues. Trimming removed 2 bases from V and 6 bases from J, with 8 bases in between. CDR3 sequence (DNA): TGTGCCAGCTCACCAGGCAGTGGCAATGAGCAGTTCTTC. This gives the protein CASSPGSGNEQFF.